This T cell receptor (beta chain) was identified during a study of post-analysis software for immune sequencing data. The wider study: Multiple sclerosis in the patients followed relapsing-remitting, secondary progressive and progressive-relapsing courses.

The germline V gene encodes CDR1 DFQATT and CDR2 SNEGSKA (reference sequence). The CDR3 covers 14 residues. Trimming shortened V by 4 bases and J by 9 bases, and 21 bases separated the two germline ends. Study results and limitations: A significant reduction in normalized Chao1 diversity was observed in multiple sclerosis patients versus controls. Five TRBV segments occurring more often in patients than controls included TRBV5-6, TRBV5-1 and TRBV20-1. The authors found that F measure strongly co-clustered same-batch samples.

Carried by the TCR beta cDNA libraries were unique molecular identifiers. TCRdb passed the PCR reads through MiXCR, listing each CDR3 protein once. The sample holds roughly 800,000 distinct CDR3 sequences, about 32% seen once. Remarks on this clonotype: Its specificity is unknown.

The origin of this receptor is a girl between 10 and 17 years old with multiple sclerosis. This sequence joins TRBV20-1 and TRBJ1-1; D call uncertain. The specimen was blood. As DNA, the CDR3 is TGCAGTGCTATCGTCCGGACGGCGGTCGGTAAAGCTTTCTTT. Translating gives CSAIVRTAVGKAFF.